The TCR beta chain under discussion was sequenced for a study of CXCR3-negative and CXCR3-positive naive CD8 T cells. Overall study findings and caveats: With CXCR3 expression partially decreased after cryopreservation, most assays relied on fresh PBMCs. Memory, not naive, CXCR3-negative and CXCR3-positive cells differed in TRBV-TRBJ usage. Naive subsets displayed similar surface CD5, and TCR strength was inferred from TRB CDR3 properties. TRB CDR3 hydrophobicity was greater in CXCR3-positive naive cells than in CXCR3-negative naive cells.

This CDR3 is 13 amino acids long. CDR1 is PRHDT and CDR2 is FYEKMQ in the germline V gene (reference sequence). UMI-tagged TRB cDNA libraries were built via 5' RACE. After re-calling the 5' RACE reads, TCRdb lists one entry per CDR3 protein, DNA absent. The sample table sets out roughly 120,000 distinct CDR3 sequences. Triplicate sorts of 300,000 cells per CD8+ subset. Notes on this clonotype: The antigen remains unidentified.

The rearrangement uses TRBV13 and TRBJ2-7; TCRdb lists TRBD2, though no DNA is available to test this call. Sequencing was carried out using naive CXCR3+ CD8+ T cells from blood. Subset denoted: CD45RO-CCR7+CD27+CD95- naive CD8+ T cells expressing CXCR3 (TNR3+). This receptor was obtained from a human donor in good health. Some clones in this sample may be carry-over from other donors' samples. The CDR3 loop is CASSTGPTPEQYF.